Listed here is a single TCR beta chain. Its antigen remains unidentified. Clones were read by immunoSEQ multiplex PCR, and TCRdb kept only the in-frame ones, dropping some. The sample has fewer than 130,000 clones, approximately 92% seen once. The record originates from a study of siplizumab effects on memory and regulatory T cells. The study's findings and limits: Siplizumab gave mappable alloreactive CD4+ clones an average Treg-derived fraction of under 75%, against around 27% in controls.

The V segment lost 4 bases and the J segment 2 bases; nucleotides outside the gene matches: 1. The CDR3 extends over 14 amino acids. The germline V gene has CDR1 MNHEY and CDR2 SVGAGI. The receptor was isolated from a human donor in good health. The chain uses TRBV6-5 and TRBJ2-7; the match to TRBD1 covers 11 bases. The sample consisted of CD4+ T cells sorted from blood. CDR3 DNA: TGTGCCAGCAGTTCGGACAGGGGGCCCTACGAGCAGTACTTC. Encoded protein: CASSSDRGPYEQYF.